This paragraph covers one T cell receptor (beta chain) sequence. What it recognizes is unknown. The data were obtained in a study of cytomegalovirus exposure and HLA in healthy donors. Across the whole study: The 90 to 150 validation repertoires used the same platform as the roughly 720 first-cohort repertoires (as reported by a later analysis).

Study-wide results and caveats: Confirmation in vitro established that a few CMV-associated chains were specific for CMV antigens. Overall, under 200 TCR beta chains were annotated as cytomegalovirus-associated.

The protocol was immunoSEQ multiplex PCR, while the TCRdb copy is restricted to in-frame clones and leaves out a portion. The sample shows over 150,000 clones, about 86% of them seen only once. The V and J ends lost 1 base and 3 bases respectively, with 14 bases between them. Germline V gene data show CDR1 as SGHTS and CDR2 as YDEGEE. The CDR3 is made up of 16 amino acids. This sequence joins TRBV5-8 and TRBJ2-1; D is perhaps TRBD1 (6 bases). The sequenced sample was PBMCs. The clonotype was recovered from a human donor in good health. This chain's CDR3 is CASSLWGRGNYNEQFF. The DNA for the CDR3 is TGTGCCAGCAGCTTGTGGGGGCGAGGAAACTACAATGAGCAGTTCTTC.